This entry describes one T cell receptor (beta chain). These data are taken from a study of blood T cell repertoires in COVID-19. For the study at large: The United States, Italy and Spain provided the acute and convalescent COVID-19 samples.

This CDR3 is built from 16 residues. Germline values: CDR1 SGDLS, CDR2 YYNGEE. V lost 3 bases and J lost 3; bases outside the gene matches: 4. TCRdb's copy holds only in-frame clones and misses some; the assay was immunoSEQ multiplex PCR. The sample contains some 190,000 clones, about 82% of which appear only once. Enrolled through a virtual design, the participants were between roughly 18 and 100 years of age and came from 24 US areas. The receptor was derived from a man in his forties with acute COVID-19. Sequenced: PBMCs or T cells enriched from blood (not recorded which). The J gene is TRBJ2-1, the V gene TRBV9; 12 nucleotides agree with TRBD2. CDR3 protein: CASSGLAGVSYNEQFF. Here the CDR3 DNA reads TGTGCCAGCAGCGGACTAGCGGGAGTCAGCTACAATGAGCAGTTCTTC.